Each of the 25 T cell receptor beta chains below was sequenced from the same sample in a study of CD8 T cells in ankylosing spondylitis. Regarding the study as a whole: What seemed typical of ankylosing spondylitis blood was a TCR beta motif built from eight highly homologous variants.

Their target antigens are unknown. TCRdb re-derived calls from the 5' RACE reads in MiXCR, one entry per CDR3 protein. Of some 840,000 distinct CDR3 sequences listed, about an eighth are singletons. Sequencing input: blood, either unsorted or a sorted T cell fraction (not recorded which). These receptor sequences come from a male donor with ankylosing spondylitis.

The gene calls are TRBV5-1 and TRBJ2-3, with a tentative D call TRBD1 (6 bases). CDR1 is SGHRS and CDR2 is YFSETQ in the germline V gene. V dropped 5 bases and J dropped 4 bases, with 14 bases sitting between them. The CDR3 totals 14 residues. This CDR3 reads CASRTGYSADTQYF. Written as DNA, the CDR3 is TGCGCCAGCAGGACAGGATATAGCGCAGATACGCAGTATTTT. Complete variable domain (other parts from reference TRBV5-1 and TRBJ2-3): KAGVTQTPRYLIKTRGQQVTLSCSPISGHRSVSWYQQTPGQGLQFLFEYFSETQRNKGNFPGRFSGRQFSNSRSEMNVSTLELGDSALYLCASRTGYSADTQYFGPGTRLTVL.

The rearrangement uses TRBV20-1 and TRBJ2-7; 7 bases fit TRBD1. The CDR3 runs 13 residues. From germline, CDR1 is DFQATT and CDR2 SNEGSKA (reference sequence). Unmatched junction bases numbered 8, after V lost 6 bases and J lost 3 bases. The CDR3 is CSAYRDSLYEQYF. The CDR3 coding sequence is TGCAGTGCCTACCGGGACAGCCTCTACGAGCAGTACTTC.

This clonotype came up many times. The chain links TRBV5-1 to TRBJ2-1; the D gene is possibly TRBD2 (5 bases). Germline V gene data show CDR1 as SGHRS and CDR2 as YFSETQ. CDR3 length: 13 amino acids. The V end lost 4 bases, the J end lost 6 bases, and 11 bases lay between the germline ends. In nucleotides, the CDR3 is TGCGCCAGCAGCCTTTCGGGGAGCAATGAGCAGTTCTTC. Translating it yields CASSLSGSNEQFF.

This clonotype came up a few times. CDR3 sequence reads: CASTWGLNSYEQYF. The CDR3 DNA sequence: TGTGCCAGCACCTGGGGACTGAACTCCTACGAGCAGTACTTC. V gene TRBV5-6 combines with J gene TRBJ2-7; D perhaps matches TRBD2 (6 bases). The germline V and J ends were trimmed by 6 bases and 0 bases, with 13 bases remaining between them. Germline V gene lookup returns CDR1 SGHDT and CDR2 YYEEEE. The CDR3 spans 14 residues.

This clonotype has a count of ten or more. V gene TRBV29-1 combines with J gene TRBJ2-1; the match to TRBD2 covers 7 bases. CDR3 length: 14 amino acids. V was pared by 3 bases and J by 7 bases, with 9 bases of the junction left unmatched. The germline CDR1 and CDR2 sequences are SQVTM and ANQGSEA. DNA for the CDR3: TGCAGCGTTGATCTAAGACTAGCATCAAATGAGCAGTTCTTC. As protein: CSVDLRLASNEQFF.

V and J are TRBV3-1 and TRBJ1-1, with 8 bases lining up with TRBD1. V trimming: 0 bases; J trimming: 11 bases; junction bases outside the gene matches: 11. Germline V lookup: CDR1 LGHDT, CDR2 YNNKEL (reference sequence). This CDR3 spans 15 amino acids. The CDR3 bases are TGTGCCAGCAGCCAAGATCATAGGCCAGGGGGCCCGGCTTTCTTT. Its protein product is CASSQDHRPGGPAFF.

This clonotype has a handful of counts. V gene TRBV5-6 combines with J gene TRBJ1-3; D unclear. Per the germline V gene, CDR1 is SGHDT and CDR2 is YYEEEE. This CDR3 has 11 residues. Trimming shortened V by 5 bases and J by 3 bases, and 3 bases separated the two germline ends. The CDR3 loop reads CASSDGNTIYF. CDR3 DNA: TGTGCCAGCAGTGATGGAAACACCATATATTTT.

This chain connects TRBV10-3 to TRBJ1-2; D unresolved. V dropped 0 bases and J dropped 0 bases, with 11 bases sitting between them. CDR3 size: 16 residues. From germline, CDR1 is ENHRY and CDR2 SYGVKD. As DNA, the CDR3 is TGTGCCATCAGTGAGTCGAGATTAGTATCTAACTATGGCTACACCTTC. Amino acid sequence: CAISESRLVSNYGYTF.

The chain couples TRBV7-2 to TRBJ1-2; perhaps TRBD1 as D (6 bases). The ends were cut back, 5 bases at V and 7 bases at J, with 20 bases in the middle. In germline, CDR1 is SGHTA, CDR2 FQGNSA. There are 15 residues in the CDR3. The CDR3 DNA reads as TGTGCCAGCAGCACGGACTGGGGGGCGCAGCTTGGCTACACCTTC. Amino acids: CASSTDWGAQLGYTF.

In its sample, this clonotype was seen many times. The V call is TRBV20-1, the J call TRBJ1-2, with D hard to call. Germline CDR1 and CDR2: DFQATT and SNEGSKA (reference sequence). The CDR3 length is 14 residues. Trimming removed 2 bases from V and 0 bases from J, with 10 bases in between. CDR3 coding DNA: TGCAGTGCTAGAATCCAGAGAACTAACTATGGCTACACCTTC. It translates to CSARIQRTNYGYTF.

About this clonotype itself: An end of the junction does not agree with germline; a read error may underlie this. The rearrangement uses TRBV20-1 and TRBJ1-4, with D possibly TRBD1 on 6 matching bases. This CDR3 spans 16 amino acids. Per germline, CDR1 DFQATT and CDR2 SNEGSKA (reference sequence). CDR3 protein: CCARDNRAATNEKLFF. DNA for the CDR3: TGCTGTGCTAGAGATAACAGGGCTGCAACTAATGAAAAACTGTTTTTT.

In this sample, this clonotype turned up a few times. The chain carries TRBV6-5 and TRBJ2-1, with 7 bases lining up with TRBD2. With V trimmed by 10 bases and J by 4 bases, 4 bases remained unmatched. Germline lookup yields CDR1 MNHEY and CDR2 SVGAGI. This CDR3 spans 12 amino acids. CDR3 nucleotides: TGTGCCATTCGGGACTATTACAATGAGCAGTTCTTC. Protein sequence: CAIRDYYNEQFF.

This clonotype appeared many times. This sequence joins TRBV5-8 and TRBJ1-2, with D uncertain. CDR3 length equals 12 residues. V dropped 9 bases and J dropped 3 bases, with 12 bases sitting between them. Germline-derived CDR1 and CDR2 are SGHTS and YDEGEE. The CDR3 loop is CAIAIGYYGYTF. The CDR3 DNA sequence: TGTGCCATCGCCATCGGCTACTATGGCTACACCTTC.

This clonotype has only a few counts. The rearrangement joins TRBV4-2 to TRBJ2-7, with 7 bases identical to TRBD1. Losses at the gene ends were 1 base for V and 3 bases for J; bases not matched to a gene: 3. The CDR3 consists of 14 residues. Germline-derived CDR1 and CDR2 are LGHNA and YNFKEQ. The CDR3 DNA sequence: TGTGCCAGCAGCCAAGCGGGACAGCTCTACGAGCAGTACTTC. Its protein is CASSQAGQLYEQYF.

This clonotype appeared a few times. Germline is not matched at one junction end, which may reflect a read error. The V call is TRBV20-1, the J call TRBJ2-5; no clear D gene. Germline V lookup: CDR1 DFQATT, CDR2 SNEGSKA (reference sequence). The CDR3 contains 14 residues. Here the CDR3 DNA reads TGCAGTGCCCAACCAGGACCGCCTGGAGAGGCCCAGTACTTC. It specifies CSAQPGPPGEAQYF.

This clonotype has a count of ten or more. The chain recombines TRBV12-3 or TRBV12-4 with TRBJ1-1; D not resolved. The V and J ends lost 0 bases and 7 bases respectively, with 9 bases between them. The CDR3 runs 13 residues. The CDR3 region is CASSLAFGSEAFF. In DNA form, the CDR3 reads TGTGCCAGCAGTTTAGCGTTTGGGAGTGAAGCTTTCTTT.

This clonotype was found many times. V usage is TRBV9 and J usage is TRBJ2-7; D is undetermined. Trimming left V 4 bases short and J 5 bases short, with 16 bases between. This CDR3 has 14 amino acids. CDR1 is SGDLS and CDR2 is YYNGEE in the germline V gene. CDR3 nucleotide sequence: TGTGCCAGCAGCTTCCTCCCCCGCTCTGACGAGCAGTACTTC. Residues: CASSFLPRSDEQYF.

This clonotype was detected ten times or more. The chain recombines TRBV14 with TRBJ1-1, with a possible D match to TRBD1 (6 bases). The CDR3 is 12 amino acids. V dropped 4 bases and J dropped 10 bases, with 13 bases sitting between them. CDR1 SGHDN and CDR2 FVKESK come from the germline V gene. This CDR3 reads CASSPDSRGAFF. CDR3 in DNA: TGTGCCAGCAGCCCGGACAGTCGCGGAGCTTTCTTT.

The J gene is TRBJ2-7, the V gene TRBV27; D is possibly TRBD2 (5 bases). V lost 1 base, J lost 6 bases, and 13 bases lay in between. CDR1 and CDR2 from the germline V gene are MNHEY and SMNVEV (reference sequence). The CDR3 is 14 amino acids. Here the CDR3 DNA reads TGTGCCAGCAGTTTATTCGGGAATTACGGCGAGCAGTACTTC. It codes for CASSLFGNYGEQYF.

This clonotype was counted between two and nine times. The chain recombines TRBV7-9 with TRBJ2-3; D unclear. The CDR3 covers 14 residues. In germline, CDR1 is SEHNR, CDR2 FQNEAQ (reference sequence). V was pared by 1 base and J by 2 bases, with 7 bases between. Here the CDR3 reads CASSLGGDTDTQYF. Here the CDR3 DNA reads TGTGCCAGCAGCTTAGGTGGGGACACAGATACGCAGTATTTT. Variable domain in full (rest from reference TRBV7-9 and TRBJ2-3): DTGVSQNPRHKITKRGQNVTFRCDPISEHNRLYWYRQTLGQGPEFLTYFQNEAQLEKSRLLSDRFSAERPKGSFSTLEIQRTEQGDSAMYLCASSLGGDTDTQYFGPGTRLTVL.

The table lists this clonotype with many counts. The chain employs TRBV20-1 and TRBJ2-5; 8 bases agree with TRBD1. Trimming cost V 1 base and J 5 bases; bases outside gene matches: 3. This CDR3 comprises 13 residues. Germline lookup yields CDR1 DFQATT and CDR2 SNEGSKA (reference sequence). The CDR3 nucleotides are TGCAGTGCTAGAGGGACAGGGAGGGAGACCCAGTACTTC. This encodes CSARGTGRETQYF.

CDR3 sequence: CASSLRPGANEKLFF. For the CDR3, the DNA is TGTGCCAGCAGCTTAAGGCCGGGGGCTAATGAAAAACTGTTTTTT. This chain uses TRBV7-2 with TRBJ1-4; possibly TRBD1 for D (5 bases). The CDR3 is 15 residues long. V was clipped by 2 bases and J by 3 bases, with 10 bases between them. In germline, CDR1 is SGHTA, CDR2 FQGNSA. Full variable domain (remainder filled in from reference TRBV7-2 and TRBJ1-4): GAGVSQSPSNKVTEKGKDVELRCDPISGHTALYWYRQSLGQGLEFLIYFQGNSAPDKSGLPSDRFSAERTGGSVSTLTIQRTQQEDSAVYLCASSLRPGANEKLFFGSGTQLSVL.

The V call is TRBV5-4, the J call TRBJ2-1; TRBD2 agrees at 7 bases. Trimming removed 4 bases from V and 4 bases from J; junction bases left unmatched: 8. Germline V gene lookup returns CDR1 SGHNT and CDR2 YYREEE (reference sequence). CDR3 length: 15 residues. CDR3 nucleotide sequence: TGTGCCAGCAGCAGAAGCGGGGCAACTTACAATGAGCAGTTCTTC. It codes for CASSRSGATYNEQFF.

A word on this clonotype: Since the CDR3 does not end with the conserved phenylalanine or tryptophan, this likely comes from a read error. The rearrangement joins TRBV20-1 to TRBJ2-7, with D perhaps matching TRBD1 (6 bases). CDR3 size: 12 residues. Germline V lookup: CDR1 DFQATT, CDR2 SNEGSKA (reference sequence). The V gene lost 6 bases and the J gene lost 2 bases, with 11 bases spanning the gap. The CDR3 is CSARQAPYEQYL. DNA for the CDR3: TGCAGTGCGCGACAGGCCCCCTACGAGCAGTACCTC.

This clonotype has a handful of counts. The chain links TRBV6-2 or TRBV6-3 to TRBJ1-5; D remains unclear. CDR3 length equals 13 residues. Trimming removed 4 bases from V and 6 bases from J, with 10 bases in between. Germline CDR1 and CDR2: MNHEY and SVGEGT. As DNA, the CDR3 is TGTGCCAGCAGTTCCGACGTGGTTCAGCCCCAGCATTTT. Residues: CASSSDVVQPQHF.